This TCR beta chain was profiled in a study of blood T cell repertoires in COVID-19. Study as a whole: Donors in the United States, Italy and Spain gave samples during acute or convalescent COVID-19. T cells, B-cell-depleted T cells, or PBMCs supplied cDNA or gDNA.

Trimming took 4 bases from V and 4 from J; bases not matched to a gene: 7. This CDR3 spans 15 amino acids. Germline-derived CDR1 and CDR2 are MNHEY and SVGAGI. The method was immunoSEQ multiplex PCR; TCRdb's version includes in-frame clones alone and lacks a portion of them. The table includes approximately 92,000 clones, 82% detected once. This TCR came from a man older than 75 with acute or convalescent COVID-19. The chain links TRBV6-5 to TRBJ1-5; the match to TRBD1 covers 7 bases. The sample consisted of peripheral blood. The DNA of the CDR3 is TGTGCCAGCAGTTTCACAGGGGCGGGAAATCAGCCCCAGCATTTT. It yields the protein CASSFTGAGNQPQHF.